A single sample is the source of the 25 T cell receptor beta chains below, sequenced in a study of CD8 T cells in ankylosing spondylitis. Study-level points and caveats: Ankylosing spondylitis blood seemed to carry a telltale TCR beta motif made of several highly homologous variants.

Which antigens these TCRs recognize remains unknown. One entry per CDR3 protein, called by TCRdb with MiXCR from the 5' RACE reads. The sample consists of approximately 300,000 distinct CDR3 sequences, 8% of them appearing once. Sequenced material: blood, either unsorted or a sorted T cell fraction (not recorded which). The receptors derive from a male donor with ankylosing spondylitis.

This clonotype occurred many times. The chain has TRBV4-1 and TRBJ2-1; D might be TRBD1 (6 bases). The germline V and J ends were trimmed by 0 bases and 7 bases, with 10 bases remaining between them. Germline assignment: CDR1 MGHRA and CDR2 YSYEKL. The CDR3 has 14 residues. The CDR3, as DNA: TGCGCCAGCAGCCAAGAGGGGGCGCAAAATGAGCAGTTCTTC. Its translation: CASSQEGAQNEQFF.

The chain recombines TRBV3-1 with TRBJ2-7; D possibly matches TRBD1 or TRBD2 (5 bases each). The CDR3 length is 16 residues. Trimming took off 0 bases at V and 2 bases at J, with 14 bases between the two ends. Germline CDR1 and CDR2: LGHDT and YNNKEL (reference sequence). CDR3 nucleotide sequence: TGTGCCAGCAGCCAAGAGTCCCGGGACGGACCCTACGAGCAGTACTTC. Protein: CASSQESRDGPYEQYF.

This clonotype was seen repeatedly, ten times or more. The chain joins TRBV19 to TRBJ2-1; no clear D. The CDR3 spans 13 residues. From germline, CDR1 is LNHDA and CDR2 SQIVND (reference sequence). Trimming took 10 bases from V and 3 from J, leaving 13 bases between them. CDR3 sequence (DNA): TGTGCCACCAGCCCGGGCCTCTACAATGAGCAGTTCTTC. This encodes CATSPGLYNEQFF.

This chain uses TRBV4-2 with TRBJ1-6; D gene ambiguous. The CDR3 length is 12 residues. The germline V gene encodes CDR1 LGHNA and CDR2 YNFKEQ. With 0 bases removed from V and 9 bases from J, the gap between germline ends came to 3 bases. This CDR3 is CASSQEGSPLHF. The CDR3 DNA follows: TGTGCCAGCAGCCAAGAGGGTTCACCCCTCCACTTT.

Only a few counts were recorded for this clonotype. The V gene is TRBV6-2 or TRBV6-3, the J gene TRBJ2-1; D remains unclear. The V gene lost 6 bases and the J gene lost 5 bases, with 11 bases spanning the gap. The CDR3 extends over 13 amino acids. Germline V lookup: CDR1 MNHEY, CDR2 SVGEGT. The CDR3 spells CASSLRMDNEQFF. In nucleotides, the CDR3 is TGTGCCAGCAGCTTGCGGATGGACAATGAGCAGTTCTTC.

The chain employs TRBV28 and TRBJ2-5; D possibly matches TRBD1 or TRBD2 (6 bases each). Between the trimmed V and J ends, which lost 6 bases and 2 bases, there was a span of 19 bases. The CDR3 covers 16 residues. The germline CDR1 and CDR2 sequences are MDHEN and SYDVKM. The CDR3 sequence is CASSPPGASQQETQYF. CDR3 bases: TGTGCCAGCAGCCCCCCGGGGGCCTCCCAGCAAGAGACCCAGTACTTC.

This clonotype was seen a few times. V gene TRBV4-1 combines with J gene TRBJ2-7, with D perhaps matching TRBD2 (5 bases). V lost 0 bases and J 2 bases, leaving 8 bases between the germline ends. The CDR3 has 14 residues. CDR1 and CDR2 (germline): MGHRA, YSYEKL. The CDR3 DNA reads as TGCGCCAGCAGCCAAGACCCGGGGACCTACGAGCAGTACTTC. As protein: CASSQDPGTYEQYF.

This clonotype was found a few times. This sequence joins TRBV20-1 and TRBJ2-3; TRBD2 agrees at 7 bases. The length of the CDR3 is 13 residues. Germline assignment: CDR1 DFQATT and CDR2 SNEGSKA (reference sequence). Trimming took 5 bases from V and 0 from J; bases not matched to a gene: 2. The CDR3 DNA reads TGCAGTGCTCTAGCGGACAGCACAGATACGCAGTATTTT. Protein product: CSALADSTDTQYF.

V and J are TRBV12-3 or TRBV12-4 and TRBJ2-1; 10 bases line up with TRBD1. This CDR3 contains 16 residues. The ends lost 7 bases at V and 5 bases at J; junction bases unmatched: 11. The CDR3, as DNA: TGTGCCAGCACCTTAGGGGGGACAGGGGCGAACAATGAGCAGTTCTTC. It encodes CASTLGGTGANNEQFF.

The chain joins TRBV12-3 or TRBV12-4 to TRBJ1-3; TRBD1 might be the D (6 bases). The CDR3 loop spans 15 amino acids. V shed 6 bases and J shed 0 bases, with 12 bases lying between them. CDR3 sequence (DNA): TGTGCCAGCAGGGGGGCCGGGGTCTCTGGAAACACCATATATTTT. Translating it yields CASRGAGVSGNTIYF.

The chain is built from TRBV9 and TRBJ2-7, with D perhaps TRBD1 or TRBD2 (5 bases each). The CDR3 length is 12 residues. CDR1 and CDR2 (germline): SGDLS, YYNGEE. V lost 4 bases, J lost 6 bases, and 11 bases lay in between. The CDR3 DNA reads as TGTGCCAGCAGCCCCCCGGGACCCGAGCAGTACTTC. Translating gives CASSPPGPEQYF.

This chain joins TRBV29-1 and TRBJ2-1; the match to TRBD2 covers 9 bases. Germline V gene sequence: CDR1 SQVTM, CDR2 ANQGSEA. J gave up 4 bases and V 7 bases, and 11 bases lay outside the gene matches. The CDR3 covers 15 residues. CDR3 nucleotide sequence: TGCAGCGGCCGACGGTCTAGCGGGACTTACAATGAGCAGTTCTTC. It translates to CSGRRSSGTYNEQFF.

This chain joins TRBV6-5 and TRBJ1-1, with D uncertain. CDR3 length: 13 amino acids. Between the trimmed V and J ends, which lost 2 bases and 2 bases, there was a span of 6 bases. Per the germline V gene, CDR1 is MNHEY and CDR2 is SVGAGI. The CDR3 loop is CASSYRANTEAFF. CDR3 nucleotides: TGTGCCAGCAGTTACCGGGCCAACACTGAAGCTTTCTTT.

This clonotype was seen only a few times. The chain carries TRBV12-3 or TRBV12-4 and TRBJ2-5; 9 bases align to TRBD1. The CDR3 extends over 14 amino acids. J was trimmed by 5 bases and V by 4 bases; bases with no gene match: 5. CDR3: CASSSRTGVETQYF. CDR3 DNA: TGTGCCAGCAGTTCACGGACAGGGGTGGAGACCCAGTACTTC.

This chain uses TRBV29-1 with TRBJ2-2; tentative D call: TRBD2 (5 bases). Germline V gene sequence: CDR1 SQVTM, CDR2 ANQGSEA. The CDR3 contains 16 residues. Trimming shortened V by 0 bases and J by 3 bases, and 14 bases separated the two germline ends. CDR3 nucleotide sequence: TGCAGCGTTGAAGATCCGTTCTCCGGGGACACCGGGGAGCTGTTTTTT. Protein sequence: CSVEDPFSGDTGELFF.

This clonotype was detected ten times or more. The V call is TRBV5-1, the J call TRBJ2-1; 7 bases match TRBD2. Per the germline V gene, CDR1 is SGHRS and CDR2 is YFSETQ. The CDR3 has 15 residues. Unmatched junction bases numbered 10, after V lost 4 bases and J lost 6 bases. CDR3 bases: TGCGCCAGCAGCCCCGCTAGCGGTTATTCCAATGAGCAGTTCTTC. Its protein product is CASSPASGYSNEQFF.

In its sample, this clonotype was seen a few times. The chain recombines TRBV7-6 with TRBJ2-1; D uncertain. The CDR3 is made up of 14 amino acids. V was pared by 5 bases and J by 5 bases, with 13 bases between. From germline, CDR1 is SGHVS and CDR2 FNYEAQ. The DNA for the CDR3 is TGTGCCAGCAGCCTCGCAACCCTTGACAATGAGCAGTTCTTC. It specifies CASSLATLDNEQFF. Supplemented by reference TRBV7-6 and TRBJ2-1, the full variable domain reads GAGVSQSPRYKVTKRGQDVALRCDPISGHVSLYWYRQALGQGPEFLTYFNYEAQQDKSGLPNDRFSAERPEGSISTLTIQRTEQRDSAMYRCASSLATLDNEQFFGPGTRLTVL.

A few counts support this clonotype. V usage is TRBV4-1 and J usage is TRBJ2-7; 7 nucleotides agree with TRBD1. Germline assignment: CDR1 MGHRA and CDR2 YSYEKL. V was pared by 2 bases and J by 0 bases, with 7 bases of the junction left unmatched. This CDR3 is 16 amino acids long. CDR3 coding DNA: TGCGCCAGCAGCCAACGAGGGGGCCAAAGCTCCTACGAGCAGTACTTC. Its protein is CASSQRGGQSSYEQYF.

This clonotype was seen repeatedly, ten times or more. V is TRBV3-1 and J is TRBJ1-6; D is perhaps TRBD1 (5 bases). Germline loops: CDR1 LGHDT, CDR2 YNNKEL (reference sequence). The CDR3 loop spans 14 amino acids. Trimming took 1 base from V and 7 from J, leaving 8 bases between them. The CDR3 reads CASSQGRQNSPLHF. The CDR3 nucleotides read TGTGCCAGCAGCCAAGGTAGACAGAATTCACCCCTCCACTTT.

Many counts were recorded for this clonotype. The chain links TRBV5-6 to TRBJ1-4; D is perhaps TRBD1 (5 bases). Germline V lookup: CDR1 SGHDT, CDR2 YYEEEE. Trimming took 3 bases from V and 5 from J, leaving 11 bases between them. This CDR3 region has 14 residues. For the CDR3, the DNA is TGTGCCAGCAGCTCGGGACGCGAGAATGAAAAACTGTTTTTT. Protein sequence: CASSSGRENEKLFF.

The genes are TRBV7-2 and TRBJ2-7; 12 nucleotides line up with TRBD2. CDR3 length equals 14 residues. The germline V gene has CDR1 SGHTA and CDR2 FQGNSA. The J segment lost 4 bases and the V segment lost 7 bases, leaving 5 bases of the junction unmatched. CDR3 sequence: CASNVGLAGYEQYF. The CDR3 DNA is TGTGCCAGCAACGTAGGACTAGCGGGATACGAGCAGTACTTC.

The rearrangement uses TRBV10-3 and TRBJ2-5, with 7 bases aligning to TRBD1. Germline trimming cut 6 bases from V and 3 bases from J; bases unmatched to any gene: 10. The CDR3 runs 15 residues. From germline, CDR1 is ENHRY and CDR2 SYGVKD. DNA for the CDR3: TGTGCCATCAGGCGCAATTTGGGACAGAAAGAGACCCAGTACTTC. This gives the protein CAIRRNLGQKETQYF.

This clonotype has only a few counts. The genes are TRBV3-1 and TRBJ1-3; D is unresolved. V lost 1 base and J 0 bases, leaving 10 bases between the germline ends. Germline CDR1 LGHDT, CDR2 YNNKEL (reference sequence). CDR3 length: 16 residues. CDR3 amino acids: CASSQVLGDSGNTIYF. DNA for the CDR3: TGTGCCAGCAGCCAAGTTCTCGGGGACTCTGGAAACACCATATATTTT.

This clonotype occurred many times. The rearrangement uses TRBV20-1 and TRBJ1-2, with unresolved D. This CDR3 comprises 19 residues. CDR1 is DFQATT and CDR2 is SNEGSKA in the germline V gene (reference sequence). Trimming shortened V by 1 base and J by 2 bases, and 26 bases separated the two germline ends. The CDR3 loop reads CSARGGGFSGYGSNYGYTF. In nucleotides, the CDR3 is TGCAGTGCTAGAGGGGGTGGATTTAGCGGCTACGGGTCGAACTATGGCTACACCTTC.

At least ten counts were recorded for this clonotype. This chain joins TRBV5-1 and TRBJ1-4; no firm D call. V dropped 10 bases and J dropped 0 bases, with 16 bases sitting between them. The V gene's germline CDR1 is SGHRS and CDR2 YFSETQ. The CDR3 has 15 residues. CDR3 in amino acids: CACPSQETTNEKLFF. Written as DNA, the CDR3 is TGCGCCTGCCCATCTCAAGAAACAACTAATGAAAAACTGTTTTTT. The full variable domain, completed using reference TRBV5-1 and TRBJ1-4, is KAGVTQTPRYLIKTRGQQVTLSCSPISGHRSVSWYQQTPGQGLQFLFEYFSETQRNKGNFPGRFSGRQFSNSRSEMNVSTLELGDSALYLCACPSQETTNEKLFFGSGTQLSVL.